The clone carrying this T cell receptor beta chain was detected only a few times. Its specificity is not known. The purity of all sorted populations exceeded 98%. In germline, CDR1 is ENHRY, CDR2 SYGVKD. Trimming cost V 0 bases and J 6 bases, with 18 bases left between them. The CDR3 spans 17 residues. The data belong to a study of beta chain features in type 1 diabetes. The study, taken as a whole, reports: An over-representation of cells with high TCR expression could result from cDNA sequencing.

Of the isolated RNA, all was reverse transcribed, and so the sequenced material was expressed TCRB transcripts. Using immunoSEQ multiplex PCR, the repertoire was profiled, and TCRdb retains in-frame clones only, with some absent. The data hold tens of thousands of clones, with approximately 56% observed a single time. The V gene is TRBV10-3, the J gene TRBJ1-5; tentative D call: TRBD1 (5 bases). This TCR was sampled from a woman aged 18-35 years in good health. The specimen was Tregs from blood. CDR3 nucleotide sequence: TGTGCCATCAGTGAGTCGTATGGGGTCAGGGCCACTCAGCCCCAGCATTTT. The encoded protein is CAISESYGVRATQPQHF.